The 29 T cell receptor beta chains given below trace back to one sample, sequenced in a study of cytomegalovirus exposure and HLA in healthy donors. PCR primers comprised 60 Vbeta and 13 Jbeta primers. Produced via immunoSEQ multiplex PCR; TCRdb's table is partial and in-frame only. In the table there are 150,000 to 200,000 clones, 70% to 80% of which are singletons. The sample comprised PBMCs. The origin of the receptors is a woman between 45 and 60 years old in good health and CMV-seronegative.

The gene calls are TRBV25-1 and TRBJ1-5; 7 nucleotides line up with TRBD1. Germline CDR1 reads MGHDK; CDR2 reads SYGVNS. V trimming: 2 bases; J trimming: 7 bases; junction bases outside the gene matches: 5. The CDR3 has 14 amino acids. The CDR3 loop reads CASSETGDWQPQHF. As DNA, the CDR3 is TGTGCCAGCAGTGAAACAGGGGATTGGCAGCCCCAGCATTTT.

The chain couples TRBV19 to TRBJ1-1; D gene ambiguous. The CDR3 length is 14 residues. The V gene's germline CDR1 is LNHDA and CDR2 SQIVND (reference sequence). Trimming pared 7 bases from V and 3 bases from J, leaving 15 bases between. This chain's CDR3 is CASMRVERDTEAFF. CDR3 nucleotides: TGTGCCAGTATGAGGGTAGAACGGGACACTGAAGCTTTCTTT.

V is TRBV7-2 and J is TRBJ1-1; D is possibly TRBD1 (5 bases). V lost 1 base and J 6 bases, leaving 15 bases between the germline ends. Germline values: CDR1 SGHTA, CDR2 FQGNSA. This CDR3 region has 15 residues. This CDR3 is CASSLVHGPGAEAFF. The CDR3 coding sequence is TGTGCCAGCAGCTTAGTCCACGGGCCGGGGGCTGAAGCTTTCTTT.

The CDR3 reads CASSPSGSYEQYF. DNA for the CDR3: TGTGCCAGCAGTCCGAGCGGAAGCTACGAGCAGTACTTC. The gene calls are TRBV6-6 and TRBJ2-7, with D perhaps matching TRBD2 (5 bases). CDR3 length: 13 residues. Trimming removed 5 bases at V and 3 bases at J, with 11 bases between. Looked up from germline, CDR1 is MNHNY and CDR2 is SVGAGI (reference sequence).

The chain uses TRBV11-1 and TRBJ2-1, with a tentative D call TRBD2 (6 bases). Trimming shortened V by 4 bases and J by 8 bases, and 15 bases separated the two germline ends. This CDR3 spans 14 amino acids. Germline V CDR1 and CDR2: SGHAT, FQDESV (reference sequence). CDR3 in DNA: TGTGCCAGCAGCTGGGACTTGAGAACAGATGAGCAGTTCTTC. Its protein product is CASSWDLRTDEQFF.

V gene TRBV2 combines with J gene TRBJ2-7, with a possible D match to TRBD2 (5 bases). The CDR3 loop spans 14 amino acids. CDR1 SNHLY and CDR2 FYNNEI come from the germline V gene. V shed 4 bases and J shed 4 bases, with 14 bases lying between them. As DNA, the CDR3 is TGTGCCAGCAGTGTTTTGGCGGGTGCTTACGAGCAGTACTTC. Protein: CASSVLAGAYEQYF.

The V gene is TRBV18, the J gene TRBJ1-2; TRBD1 matches at 9 bases. Germline V lookup: CDR1 KGHSH, CDR2 LQKENI. This CDR3 comprises 13 residues. The junction had 7 bases not matched to a gene; V was cut back by 3 bases and J by 11 bases. The CDR3 is CASSPDRGITYTF. The CDR3 coding sequence is TGTGCCAGCTCACCTGACAGGGGGATCACTTACACCTTC.

The chain carries TRBV11-2 and TRBJ2-3; D is possibly TRBD2 (5 bases). This CDR3 contains 13 residues. Germline values: CDR1 SGHAT, CDR2 FQNNGV. V dropped 8 bases and J dropped 5 bases, with 14 bases sitting between them. CDR3 coding DNA: TGTGCCAGCCTTGAGTCTGCGGGAGATACGCAGTATTTT. It specifies CASLESAGDTQYF. The variable domain in full, with the rest retrieved from reference TRBV11-2 and TRBJ2-3, is EAGVAQSPRYKIIEKRQSVAFWCNPISGHATLYWYQQILGQGPKLLIQFQNNGVVDDSQLPKDRFSAERLKGVDSTLKIQPAKLEDSAVYLCASLESAGDTQYFGPGTRLTVL.

The DNA for the CDR3 is TGCGCCAGCAGCTTGGGGATTACTAGCGGGAGTGGGACAGATACGCAGTATTTT. Its translation: CASSLGITSGSGTDTQYF. V is TRBV5-1 and J is TRBJ2-3, with TRBD2 matching 11 bases. Germline lookup yields CDR1 SGHRS and CDR2 YFSETQ. The CDR3 contains 18 residues. Trimming removed 0 bases from V and 3 bases from J; junction bases left unmatched: 9.

This rearrangement joins TRBV23-1 to TRBJ1-5; 10 nucleotides match TRBD1. TRBV23-1 is an ORF, with its function uncertain. The V segment lost 4 bases and the J segment 6 bases; nucleotides outside the gene matches: 15. There are 18 residues in the CDR3. CDR3: CASSPITGTGEVSQPQHF. The CDR3 DNA is TGCGCCAGCAGTCCCATAACCGGGACAGGGGAGGTTAGTCAGCCCCAGCATTTT.

Comments on this clone: At the DNA level, this CDR3 is encoded by other sequences in the same sample as well. This chain uses TRBV5-1 with TRBJ2-3; D may be TRBD2 (6 bases). Germline V lookup: CDR1 SGHRS, CDR2 YFSETQ. Deletions cut 0 bases from V and 3 bases from J, with 8 bases between. CDR3 length: 14 residues. As DNA, the CDR3 is TGCGCCAGCAGCTTGGCCGGGGGTACAGATACGCAGTATTTT. It yields the protein CASSLAGGTDTQYF.

This rearrangement joins TRBV18 to TRBJ1-2; D is unclear. CDR1 and CDR2 (germline): KGHSH, LQKENI. The CDR3 sequence is 15 residues long. The V end lost 0 bases, the J end lost 3 bases, and 11 bases lay between the germline ends. CDR3 sequence: CASSPPEDSYYGYTF. The DNA of the CDR3 is TGTGCCAGCTCACCACCAGAGGACTCATACTATGGCTACACCTTC.

This chain joins TRBV6-6 and TRBJ2-2; 9 nucleotides align to TRBD2. The CDR3 loop spans 15 amino acids. Germline V gene sequence: CDR1 MNHNY, CDR2 SVGAGI (reference sequence). V shed 1 base and J 5 bases; nucleotides not matched to a gene: 2. The CDR3 sequence is CASSYWRGGTGELFF. Written as DNA, the CDR3 is TGTGCCAGCAGTTACTGGCGGGGGGGGACCGGGGAGCTGTTTTTT.

The rearrangement links TRBV18 to TRBJ2-3; a weak D match, TRBD1 (6 bases). The CDR3 runs 15 residues. CDR1 and CDR2 (germline): KGHSH, LQKENI. V was clipped by 0 bases and J by 3 bases, with 10 bases between them. The CDR3 loop is CASSPPETGTDTQYF. The CDR3 DNA reads TGTGCCAGCTCACCACCCGAAACAGGGACAGATACGCAGTATTTT.

The rearrangement joins TRBV6-6 to TRBJ1-5; the D is unclear. V was cut by 6 bases and J by 0 bases, with 12 bases left in between. The CDR3 has 15 amino acids. Germline V gives CDR1 MNHNY, CDR2 SVGAGI (reference sequence). The DNA for the CDR3 is TGTGCCAGCAGAAGTGGGAGTTCTAGCAATCAGCCCCAGCATTTT. Amino acids: CASRSGSSSNQPQHF.

This clone was detected only once. The chain carries TRBV5-1 and TRBJ2-1; D is perhaps TRBD2 (6 bases). This CDR3 contains 15 residues. Germline V gene lookup returns CDR1 SGHRS and CDR2 YFSETQ. V dropped 0 bases and J dropped 0 bases, with 7 bases sitting between them. This CDR3 reads CASSLAGSSYNEQFF. The DNA for the CDR3 is TGCGCCAGCAGCTTGGCCGGGAGCTCCTACAATGAGCAGTTCTTC. The complete variable domain, with remaining parts taken from reference TRBV5-1 and TRBJ2-1, reads KAGVTQTPRYLIKTRGQQVTLSCSPISGHRSVSWYQQTPGQGLQFLFEYFSETQRNKGNFPGRFSGRQFSNSRSEMNVSTLELGDSALYLCASSLAGSSYNEQFFGPGTRLTVL.

Only a few counts were recorded for this clone. V gene TRBV7-2 combines with J gene TRBJ1-5, with D possibly matching TRBD1 (6 bases). Germline CDR1 SGHTA, CDR2 FQGNSA. Trimming cost V 6 bases and J 7 bases, with 19 bases left between them. The CDR3 is made up of 15 amino acids. The CDR3 reads CASRGPGTQTQPQHF. DNA for the CDR3: TGTGCCAGCAGAGGACCGGGGACACAAACACAGCCCCAGCATTTT.

The CDR3 DNA is TGTGCCAGTAGTAGCCTCGGAGGGGATCAGCCCCAGCATTTT. Translating gives CASSSLGGDQPQHF. V and J are TRBV19 and TRBJ1-5, with D maybe TRBD1 (5 bases). The CDR3 is made up of 14 amino acids. V lost 4 bases, J lost 5 bases, and 12 bases lay in between. Germline V gene data show CDR1 as LNHDA and CDR2 as SQIVND (reference sequence).

The chain employs TRBV27 and TRBJ2-1, with TRBD2 identical over 8 bases. The CDR3 is 15 residues long. CDR1 and CDR2 (germline): MNHEY, SMNVEV (reference sequence). The trim removed 4 bases at V and 7 bases at J, leaving 9 bases unmatched. In DNA form, the CDR3 reads TGTGCCAGCAGTTCCCCGGGACTAGGAGTAAATGAGCAGTTCTTC. Amino acid sequence: CASSSPGLGVNEQFF.

This chain links TRBV7-9 with TRBJ2-7; 9 nucleotides line up with TRBD2. Germline CDR1 is SEHNR and CDR2 is FQNEAQ (reference sequence). V shed 5 bases and J 0 bases; nucleotides not matched to a gene: 2. The CDR3 is made up of 14 amino acids. The CDR3 loop is CASSRTSDSYEQYF. CDR3 sequence (DNA): TGTGCCAGCAGCCGGACTAGCGACTCCTACGAGCAGTACTTC.

The genes are TRBV29-1 and TRBJ1-1; D remains ambiguous. The germline V gene encodes CDR1 SQVTM and CDR2 ANQGSEA. This CDR3 spans 11 amino acids. V was cut by 5 bases and J by 3 bases, with 7 bases left in between. The chain's CDR3 is CSVYRDTEAFF. The CDR3 region has the DNA TGCAGCGTTTACCGAGACACTGAAGCTTTCTTT.

This clone was seen a few times. CDR3 DNA sequence: TGTGCCAGCACCCGGAACCGGGGTCAAGAAGCTTTCTTT. Translated: CASTRNRGQEAFF. The chain couples TRBV6-5 to TRBJ1-1; D is undetermined. Trimming shortened V by 7 bases and J by 8 bases, and 17 bases separated the two germline ends. Germline V lookup: CDR1 MNHEY, CDR2 SVGAGI. This CDR3 has 13 residues.

This chain uses TRBV13 with TRBJ1-3; 8 positions agree with TRBD1. Trimming removed 1 base from V and 0 bases from J; junction bases left unmatched: 5. From germline, CDR1 is PRHDT and CDR2 FYEKMQ (reference sequence). This CDR3 region has 17 residues. The CDR3 is CASSLERDRSSGNTIYF. The CDR3 DNA follows: TGTGCCAGCAGCTTAGAGCGGGACAGGAGCTCTGGAAACACCATATATTTT.

This chain links TRBV5-1 with TRBJ2-5; 10 bases are a match to TRBD2. Near its end, the DNA agrees better with TRBJ2-7, so the J call may be wrong. The CDR3 is 16 amino acids. Germline V gene sequence: CDR1 SGHRS, CDR2 YFSETQ. CDR3 coding DNA: TGCGCCAGCAGCCCGAGCGGACTAGCGGCCTCCTACGAGCAGTACTTC. Protein product: CASSPSGLAASYEQYF.

V and J are TRBV29-1 and TRBJ2-6, with TRBD1 identical over 10 bases. Germline V gives CDR1 SQVTM, CDR2 ANQGSEA. There are 15 residues in the CDR3. Germline trimming cut 4 bases from V and 3 bases from J; bases unmatched to any gene: 3. Here the CDR3 reads CSVGQGAVGANVLTF. The CDR3 DNA follows: TGCAGCGTTGGACAGGGGGCGGTTGGGGCCAACGTCCTGACTTTC.

The chain employs TRBV11-2 and TRBJ1-1, with D possibly matching TRBD1 (6 bases). V lost 4 bases and J 0 bases, leaving 12 bases between the germline ends. CDR3 length equals 15 residues. Germline V CDR1 and CDR2: SGHAT, FQNNGV. The CDR3 DNA sequence: TGTGCCAGCAGCTCTGGACAGACCATGAACACTGAAGCTTTCTTT. It is translated as CASSSGQTMNTEAFF.

The chain employs TRBV9 and TRBJ1-1; D is unresolved. V gave up 4 bases and J gave up 6 bases, with 19 bases separating them. This CDR3 region has 15 residues. The V gene's germline CDR1 is SGDLS and CDR2 YYNGEE. This chain's CDR3 is CASSSRGGLEAEAFF. The CDR3 DNA reads as TGTGCCAGCAGCTCCCGTGGAGGGTTGGAGGCTGAAGCTTTCTTT.

This clone was counted a single time. V usage is TRBV2 and J usage is TRBJ1-2; no clear D gene. Germline CDR1 SNHLY, CDR2 FYNNEI. The ends were cut back, 6 bases at V and 6 bases at J, with 17 bases in the middle. This CDR3 is built from 14 residues. The CDR3 region is CASRPFGLPDGYTF. The CDR3 coding sequence is TGTGCCAGCAGACCCTTCGGACTGCCTGATGGCTACACCTTC.

The J gene is TRBJ2-3, the V gene TRBV9; 9 nucleotides align to TRBD1. V shed 4 bases, J shed 6 bases, and the junction held 6 bases outside the gene matches. Per germline, CDR1 SGDLS and CDR2 YYNGEE. This CDR3 spans 14 amino acids. As DNA, the CDR3 is TGTGCCAGCAGCACGGACAGGGGTGGTGATACGCAGTATTTT. Residues: CASSTDRGGDTQYF.